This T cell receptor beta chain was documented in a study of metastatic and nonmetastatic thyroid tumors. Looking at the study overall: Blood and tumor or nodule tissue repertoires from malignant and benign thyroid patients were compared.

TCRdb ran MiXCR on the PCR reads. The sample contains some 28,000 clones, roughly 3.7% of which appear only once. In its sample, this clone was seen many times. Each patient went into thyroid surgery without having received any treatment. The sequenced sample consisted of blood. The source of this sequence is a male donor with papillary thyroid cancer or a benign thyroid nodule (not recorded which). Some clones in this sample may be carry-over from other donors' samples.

CDR3 sequence (DNA): TGTGCCAGCAGCTTAGCGGGAGAGATCAACGAGCAGTACTTC. Its protein is CASSLAGEINEQYF. V and J are TRBV7-9 and TRBJ2-7; possibly TRBD2 for D (5 bases). CDR3 length: 14 residues. CDR1 SEHNR and CDR2 FQNEAQ come from the germline V gene (reference sequence). The ends were cut back, 0 bases at V and 5 bases at J, with 11 bases in the middle. The whole variable domain, filled in from reference TRBV7-9 and TRBJ2-7, reads DTGVSQNPRHKITKRGQNVTFRCDPISEHNRLYWYRQTLGQGPEFLTYFQNEAQLEKSRLLSDRFSAERPKGSFSTLEIQRTEQGDSAMYLCASSLAGEINEQYFGPGTRLTVT.